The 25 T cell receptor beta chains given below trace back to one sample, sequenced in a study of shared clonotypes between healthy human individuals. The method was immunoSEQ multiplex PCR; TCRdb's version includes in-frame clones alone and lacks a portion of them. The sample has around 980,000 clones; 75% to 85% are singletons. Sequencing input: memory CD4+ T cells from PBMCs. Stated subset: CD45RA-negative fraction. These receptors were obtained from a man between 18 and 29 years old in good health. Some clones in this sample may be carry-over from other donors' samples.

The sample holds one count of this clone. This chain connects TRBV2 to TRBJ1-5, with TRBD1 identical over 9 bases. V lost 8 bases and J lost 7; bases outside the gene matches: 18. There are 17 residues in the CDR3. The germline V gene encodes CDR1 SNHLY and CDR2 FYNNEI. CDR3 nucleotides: TGTGCCAGCCGAACGGGACAGGGTGGGCTCAGTAGCCAGCCCCAGCATTTT. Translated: CASRTGQGGLSSQPQHF.

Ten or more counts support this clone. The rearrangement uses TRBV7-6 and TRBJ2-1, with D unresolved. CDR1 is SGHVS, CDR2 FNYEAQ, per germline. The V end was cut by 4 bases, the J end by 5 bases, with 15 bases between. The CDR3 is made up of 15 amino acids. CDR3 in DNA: TGTGCCAGCAGCTCATACTGGTCCAGTGACAATGAGCAGTTCTTC. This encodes CASSSYWSSDNEQFF.

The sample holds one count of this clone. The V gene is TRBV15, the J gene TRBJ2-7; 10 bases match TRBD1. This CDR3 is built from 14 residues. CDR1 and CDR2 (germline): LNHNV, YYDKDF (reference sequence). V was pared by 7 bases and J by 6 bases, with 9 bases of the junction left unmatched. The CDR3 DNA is TGTGCCACCACCACTCGACAGGGGGCCTCCGAGCAGTACTTC. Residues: CATTTRQGASEQYF.

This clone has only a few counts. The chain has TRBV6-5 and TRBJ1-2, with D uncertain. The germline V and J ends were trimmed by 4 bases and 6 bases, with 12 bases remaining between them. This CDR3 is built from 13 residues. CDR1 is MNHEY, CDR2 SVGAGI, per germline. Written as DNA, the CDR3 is TGTGCCAGCAGTTTTAGGGATCTCGATGGCTACACCTTC. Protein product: CASSFRDLDGYTF.

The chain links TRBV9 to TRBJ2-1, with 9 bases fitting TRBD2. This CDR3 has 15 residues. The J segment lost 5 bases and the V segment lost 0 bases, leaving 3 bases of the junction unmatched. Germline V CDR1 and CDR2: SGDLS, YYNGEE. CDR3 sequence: CASSVDSGRHNEQFF. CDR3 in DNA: TGTGCCAGCAGCGTAGATAGCGGGAGACACAATGAGCAGTTCTTC. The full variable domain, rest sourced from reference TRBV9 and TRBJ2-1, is DSGVTQTPKHLITATGQRVTLRCSPRSGDLSVYWYQQSLDQGLQFLIQYYNGEERAKGNILERFSAQQFPDLHSELNLSSLELGDSALYFCASSVDSGRHNEQFFGPGTRLTVL.

The CDR3 here is CAIRTGTGTFDEQFF. In nucleotides, the CDR3 is TGTGCCATCCGAACTGGGACAGGCACCTTTGATGAGCAGTTCTTC. The rearrangement uses TRBV10-3 and TRBJ2-1; 8 bases are a match to TRBD1. This CDR3 has 15 amino acids. CDR1 ENHRY and CDR2 SYGVKD come from the germline V gene. Trimming took 8 bases from V and 8 from J; bases not matched to a gene: 14.

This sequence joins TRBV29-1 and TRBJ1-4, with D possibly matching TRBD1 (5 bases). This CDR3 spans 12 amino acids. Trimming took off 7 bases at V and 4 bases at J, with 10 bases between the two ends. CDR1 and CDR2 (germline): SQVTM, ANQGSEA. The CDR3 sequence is CSAWDGNEKLFF. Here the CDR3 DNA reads TGCAGCGCCTGGGACGGTAATGAAAAACTGTTTTTT.

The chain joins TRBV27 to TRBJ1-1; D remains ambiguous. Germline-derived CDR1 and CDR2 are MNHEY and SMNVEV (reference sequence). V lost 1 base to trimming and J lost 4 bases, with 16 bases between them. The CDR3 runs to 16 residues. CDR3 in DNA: TGTGCCAGCAGTTTATTTGGAGCGGGAATGGGCACTGAAGCTTTCTTT. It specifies CASSLFGAGMGTEAFF.

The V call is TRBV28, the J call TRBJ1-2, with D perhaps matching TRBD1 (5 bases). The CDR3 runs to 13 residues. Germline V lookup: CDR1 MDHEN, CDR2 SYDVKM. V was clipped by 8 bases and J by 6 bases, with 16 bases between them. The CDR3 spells CASRKGYLDGYTF. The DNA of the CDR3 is TGTGCCAGCCGAAAGGGGTATCTGGATGGCTACACCTTC.

This CDR3 reads CASSPNSYEQFF. The CDR3 nucleotides read TGTGCCAGCAGCCCAAACAGCTATGAGCAGTTCTTC. V and J are TRBV7-3 and TRBJ2-1; unclear D gene. Trimming removed 5 bases from V and 8 bases from J, with 10 bases in between. The CDR3 is 12 residues long. Germline V gives CDR1 SGHTA, CDR2 FQGTGA.

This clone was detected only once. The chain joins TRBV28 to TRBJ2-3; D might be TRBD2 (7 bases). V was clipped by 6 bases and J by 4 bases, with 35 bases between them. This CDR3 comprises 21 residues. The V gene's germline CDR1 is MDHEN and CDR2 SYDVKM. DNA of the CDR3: TGTGCCAGCAGCGAATTTCGTAGTACCAATACCCTAAGGGGGGGCGCAGATACGCAGTATTTT. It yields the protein CASSEFRSTNTLRGGADTQYF.

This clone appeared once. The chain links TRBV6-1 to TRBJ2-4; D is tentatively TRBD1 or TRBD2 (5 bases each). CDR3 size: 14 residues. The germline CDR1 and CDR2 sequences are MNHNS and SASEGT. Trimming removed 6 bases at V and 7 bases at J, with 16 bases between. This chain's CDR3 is CASRVGVAGNIQYF. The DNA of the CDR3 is TGTGCCAGCAGGGTGGGGGTCGCAGGGAACATTCAGTACTTC.

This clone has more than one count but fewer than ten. CDR3: CASSEYSHEQYF. The CDR3 coding sequence is TGTGCCAGCAGTGAATATAGCCACGAGCAGTACTTC. This chain joins TRBV25-1 and TRBJ2-7; D not resolved. CDR3 length: 12 residues. Deletions cut 0 bases from V and 5 bases from J, with 5 bases between. The germline V gene has CDR1 MGHDK and CDR2 SYGVNS.

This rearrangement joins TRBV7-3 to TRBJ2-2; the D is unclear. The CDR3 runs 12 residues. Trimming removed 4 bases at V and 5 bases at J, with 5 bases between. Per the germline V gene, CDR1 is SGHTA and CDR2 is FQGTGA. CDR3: CASSSFTGELFF. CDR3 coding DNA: TGTGCCAGCAGCTCCTTTACCGGGGAGCTGTTTTTT. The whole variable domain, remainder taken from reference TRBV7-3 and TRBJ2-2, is GAGVSQTPSNKVTEKGKYVELRCDPISGHTALYWYRQSLGQGPEFLIYFQGTGAADDSGLPNDRFFAVRPEGSVSTLKIQRTERGDSAVYLCASSSFTGELFFGEGSRLTVL.

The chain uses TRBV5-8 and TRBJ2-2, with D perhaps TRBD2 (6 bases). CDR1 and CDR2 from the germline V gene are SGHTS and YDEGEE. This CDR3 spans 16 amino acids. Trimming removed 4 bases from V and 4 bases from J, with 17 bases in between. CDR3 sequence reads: CASSPGVPGATGELFF. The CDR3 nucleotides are TGTGCCAGCAGCCCGGGGGTGCCCGGGGCCACCGGGGAGCTGTTTTTT.

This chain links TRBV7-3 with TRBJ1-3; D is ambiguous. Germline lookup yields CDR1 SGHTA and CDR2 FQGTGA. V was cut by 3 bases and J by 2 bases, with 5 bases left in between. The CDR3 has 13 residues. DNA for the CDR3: TGTGCCAGCAGCTTGTCAGCTGGAAACACCATATATTTT. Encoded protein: CASSLSAGNTIYF. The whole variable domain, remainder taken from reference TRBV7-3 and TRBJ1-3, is GAGVSQTPSNKVTEKGKYVELRCDPISGHTALYWYRQSLGQGPEFLIYFQGTGAADDSGLPNDRFFAVRPEGSVSTLKIQRTERGDSAVYLCASSLSAGNTIYFGEGSWLTVV.

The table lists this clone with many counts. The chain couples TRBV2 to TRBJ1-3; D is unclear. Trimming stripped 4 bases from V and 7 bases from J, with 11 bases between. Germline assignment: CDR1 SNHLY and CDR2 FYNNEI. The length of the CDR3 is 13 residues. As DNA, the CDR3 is TGTGCCAGCAGTGGAGACGGCAGGAACACCATATATTTT. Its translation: CASSGDGRNTIYF.

The CDR3 region is CASSLGTDLNEKLFF. In nucleotides, the CDR3 is TGTGCCAGCAGCTTGGGAACGGACCTTAATGAAAAACTGTTTTTT. The V and J genes are TRBV5-4 and TRBJ1-4; no clear D gene. Trimming stripped 0 bases from V and 4 bases from J, with 10 bases between. This CDR3 comprises 15 residues. Germline CDR1 is SGHNT and CDR2 is YYREEE (reference sequence). The full variable domain, with the rest looked up from reference TRBV5-4 and TRBJ1-4, is ETGVTQSPTHLIKTRGQQVTLRCSSQSGHNTVSWYQQALGQGPQFIFQYYREEENGRGNFPPRFSGLQFPNYSSELNVNALELDDSALYLCASSLGTDLNEKLFFGSGTQLSVL.

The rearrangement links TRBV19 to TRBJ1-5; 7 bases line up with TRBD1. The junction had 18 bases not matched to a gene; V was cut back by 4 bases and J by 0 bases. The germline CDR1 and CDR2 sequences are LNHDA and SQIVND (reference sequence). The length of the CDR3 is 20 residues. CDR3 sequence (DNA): TGTGCCAGTAGTACCACAAGCTTAAGACAGGGCATATATAGCAATCAGCCCCAGCATTTT. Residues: CASSTTSLRQGIYSNQPQHF.

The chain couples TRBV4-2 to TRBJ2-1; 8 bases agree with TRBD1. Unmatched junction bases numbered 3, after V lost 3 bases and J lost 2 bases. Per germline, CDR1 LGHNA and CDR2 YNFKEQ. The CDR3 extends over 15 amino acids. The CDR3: CASSQPGQAYNEQFF. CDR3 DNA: TGTGCCAGCAGCCAGCCGGGACAGGCCTACAATGAGCAGTTCTTC.

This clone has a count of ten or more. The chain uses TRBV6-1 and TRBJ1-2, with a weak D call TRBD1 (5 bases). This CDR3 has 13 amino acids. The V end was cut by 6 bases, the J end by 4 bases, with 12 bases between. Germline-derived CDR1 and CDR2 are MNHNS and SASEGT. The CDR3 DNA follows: TGTGCCAGCAGACTGGAGACAGTCTATGGCTACACCTTC. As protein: CASRLETVYGYTF.

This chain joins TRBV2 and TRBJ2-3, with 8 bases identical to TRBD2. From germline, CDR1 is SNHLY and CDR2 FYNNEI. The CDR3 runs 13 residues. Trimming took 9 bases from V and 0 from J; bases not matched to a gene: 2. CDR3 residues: CASRTSSTDTQYF. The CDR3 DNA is TGTGCCAGTCGGACTAGCAGCACAGATACGCAGTATTTT.

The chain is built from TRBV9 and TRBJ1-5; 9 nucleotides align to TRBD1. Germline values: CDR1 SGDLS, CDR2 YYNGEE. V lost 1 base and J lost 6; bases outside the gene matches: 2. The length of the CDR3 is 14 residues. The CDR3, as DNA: TGTGCCAGCAGCGTATCGGACAGGGGTCAGCCCCAGCATTTT. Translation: CASSVSDRGQPQHF.

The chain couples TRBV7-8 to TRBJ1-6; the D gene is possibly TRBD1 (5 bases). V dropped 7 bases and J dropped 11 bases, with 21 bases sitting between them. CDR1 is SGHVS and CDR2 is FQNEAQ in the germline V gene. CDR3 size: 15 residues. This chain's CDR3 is CASKGQISGGAPLHF. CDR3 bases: TGTGCCAGCAAGGGGCAGATCAGTGGTGGGGCACCCCTCCACTTT.

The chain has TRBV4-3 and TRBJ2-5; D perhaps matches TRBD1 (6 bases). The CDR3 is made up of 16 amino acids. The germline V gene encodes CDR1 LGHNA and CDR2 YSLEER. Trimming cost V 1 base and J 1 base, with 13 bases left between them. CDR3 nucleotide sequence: TGCGCCAGCAGCCAAGCGATTCGACAGGTCCAAGAGACCCAGTACTTC. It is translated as CASSQAIRQVQETQYF.